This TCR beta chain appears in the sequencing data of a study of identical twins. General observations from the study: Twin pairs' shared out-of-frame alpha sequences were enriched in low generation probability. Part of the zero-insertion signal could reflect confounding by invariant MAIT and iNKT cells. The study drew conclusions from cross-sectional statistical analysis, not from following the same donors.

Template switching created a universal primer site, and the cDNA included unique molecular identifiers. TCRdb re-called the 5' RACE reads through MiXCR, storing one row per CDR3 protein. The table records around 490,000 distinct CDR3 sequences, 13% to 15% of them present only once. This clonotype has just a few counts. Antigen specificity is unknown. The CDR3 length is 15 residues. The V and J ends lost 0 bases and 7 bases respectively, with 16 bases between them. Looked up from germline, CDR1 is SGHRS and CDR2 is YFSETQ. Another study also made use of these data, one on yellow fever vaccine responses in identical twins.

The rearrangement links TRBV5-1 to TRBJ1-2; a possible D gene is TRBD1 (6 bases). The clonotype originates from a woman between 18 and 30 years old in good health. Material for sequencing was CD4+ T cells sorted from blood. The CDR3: CASSLAPGEIAGYTF. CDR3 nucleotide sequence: TGCGCCAGCAGCTTGGCCCCAGGGGAAATTGCTGGCTACACCTTC. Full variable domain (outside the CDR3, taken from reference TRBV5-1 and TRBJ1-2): KAGVTQTPRYLIKTRGQQVTLSCSPISGHRSVSWYQQTPGQGLQFLFEYFSETQRNKGNFPGRFSGRQFSNSRSEMNVSTLELGDSALYLCASSLAPGEIAGYTFGSGTRLTVV.